Shown below are 7 T cell receptor beta chains from a single sample sequenced in a study of T cells in Graves' hyperthyroidism and ophthalmopathy. Template material for amplifying TCR beta CDR3 regions consisted of RNA transcripts. TCR CDR3 regions were first amplified by RT-PCR with HTBI primers. TCRdb used MiXCR to reprocess the multiplex PCR reads, holding one entry per CDR3 protein. Seen here are about 180,000 distinct CDR3 sequences, less than 10% observed once, and the top ten hold less than 25%. Source material: blood. The receptor set was obtained from a woman aged 18-35 years with Graves' hyperthyroidism that later progressed to Graves' ophthalmopathy.

This chain connects TRBV4-1 to TRBJ1-1; 7 positions match TRBD1. Trimming took 2 bases from V and 9 from J; bases not matched to a gene: 0. This CDR3 is built from 11 residues. Germline CDR1 and CDR2: MGHRA and YSYEKL. The CDR3 nucleotides are TGCGCCAGCAGCCAAAGGGGGCAAGCTTTCTTT. Protein: CASSQRGQAFF.

The sample holds many counts of this clonotype. The genes are TRBV14 and TRBJ2-7; D is uncertain. V lost 1 base and J lost 2, with 6 bases in between. The CDR3 consists of 13 residues. Germline V CDR1 and CDR2: SGHDN, FVKESK. CDR3 protein: CASSQVRAYEQYF. The CDR3 region has the DNA TGTGCCAGCAGCCAAGTCCGAGCCTACGAGCAGTACTTC.

The chain couples TRBV30 to TRBJ1-6; TRBD1 matches at 7 bases. The CDR3 has 16 amino acids. V lost 2 bases, J lost 6 bases, and 10 bases stayed unmatched. In germline, CDR1 is GTSNPN, CDR2 SVGIG (reference sequence). CDR3: CAWSPQGGRVNSPLHF. In DNA form, the CDR3 reads TGTGCCTGGAGTCCCCAGGGGGGGCGAGTTAATTCACCCCTCCACTTT.

This clonotype was observed many times. The J gene is TRBJ2-3, the V gene TRBV6-1; TRBD2 might be the D (7 bases). This CDR3 region has 15 residues. The germline V and J ends were trimmed by 3 bases and 4 bases, with 14 bases remaining between them. Germline V CDR1 and CDR2: MNHNS, SASEGT. The CDR3 protein is CASSDHGGPSDTQYF. As DNA, the CDR3 is TGTGCCAGCAGTGACCACGGGGGGCCGTCAGATACGCAGTATTTT.

On this clonotype: One end of the junction does not line up with germline, which may come from a read error. J is TRBJ2-1 and V is TRBV4-1; 8 bases are a match to TRBD1. Per germline, CDR1 MGHRA and CDR2 YSYEKL. This CDR3 comprises 17 residues. The CDR3 coding sequence is TGCGCCGGCAGCCAATCTAATGCAGGGGGCATTTACAATGAGCAGTTCTTC. Amino acid sequence: CAGSQSNAGGIYNEQFF.

This clonotype was counted at least ten times. V and J are TRBV2 and TRBJ2-3; D is unclear. CDR3 size: 15 residues. V was trimmed by 7 bases and J by 1 base, leaving 15 bases between them. Germline V gene sequence: CDR1 SNHLY, CDR2 FYNNEI. The CDR3 DNA is TGTGCCAGCATCCCCCGGGTCCTACGCACAGATACGCAGTATTTT. Translating it yields CASIPRVLRTDTQYF.

Many counts were recorded for this clonotype. The CDR3 sequence: CASSSVYRRDRGNYGYTF. CDR3 sequence (DNA): TGTGCCAGCAGCTCCGTATACCGGAGGGACAGGGGTAACTATGGCTACACCTTC. The chain combines TRBV7-2 with TRBJ1-2, with 10 bases matching TRBD1. The V segment lost 4 bases and the J segment 1 base; nucleotides outside the gene matches: 12. From germline, CDR1 is SGHTA and CDR2 FQGNSA. The CDR3 is made up of 18 amino acids.